The next 15 T cell receptor beta chains were all read from a single sample in a study of vaccination effects on CD4 cells after COVID-19. Antigen specificity for these receptors is unknown. TCRdb keeps only in-frame clones here, not all; method: immunoSEQ multiplex PCR. The top ten clones hold 2.5% to 3.5% of a sample with 70,000 or so clones, under 85% of them seen once. Antigen-specific CD4+ T cells were expanded (with viral peptide pools) by the ViraFEST assay ahead of sequencing. Once cultured for approximately eleven days, the cells underwent separation to obtain CD4+ T cells. No vaccinee had earlier SARS-CoV-2 infection, and nucleocapsid antibodies were negative. The material sequenced was CD4+ T cells from PBMCs cultured with HCoV-NL63 spike peptides, taken before COVID-19 vaccination. The receptors stem from a human donor who received a COVID-19 vaccine.

This chain links TRBV3-1 (or the pseudogene TRBV3-2) with TRBJ1-2; no clear D gene. The CDR3 is 13 residues long. CDR1 is LGHDT and CDR2 is YNNKEL in the germline V gene (reference sequence). The V gene lost 4 bases and the J gene lost 6 bases, with 12 bases spanning the gap. The CDR3 sequence is CASSLNPDNGYTF. The CDR3 DNA follows: TGTGCCAGCAGCCTAAATCCCGACAATGGCTACACCTTC.

This clone was recorded a few times. V gene TRBV3-1 (or the pseudogene TRBV3-2) combines with J gene TRBJ2-2; no definite D call. Germline loops: CDR1 LGHDT, CDR2 YNNKEL (reference sequence). Trimming shortened V by 0 bases and J by 8 bases, and 10 bases separated the two germline ends. CDR3 length equals 14 residues. The CDR3 sequence is CASSQDVRPGELFF. The CDR3 DNA follows: TGTGCCAGCAGCCAAGATGTGAGACCAGGGGAGCTGTTTTTT.

The rearrangement joins TRBV30 to TRBJ2-1; perhaps D is TRBD1 or TRBD2 (7 bases each). CDR1 GTSNPN and CDR2 SVGIG come from the germline V gene (reference sequence). The CDR3 contains 14 residues. V gave up 3 bases and J gave up 8 bases, with 17 bases separating them. CDR3 sequence: CAWRPGGVVDEQFF. In nucleotides, the CDR3 is TGTGCCTGGAGGCCAGGGGGGGTGGTCGATGAGCAGTTCTTC.

The chain couples TRBV18 to TRBJ2-7; 8 positions match TRBD1. This CDR3 is 14 amino acids long. The germline CDR1 and CDR2 sequences are KGHSH and LQKENI. Trimming at V came to 3 bases and at J to 2 bases, leaving 3 bases not matched to a gene. The CDR3 sequence: CASSPGQGPYEQYV. CDR3 nucleotide sequence: TGTGCCAGCTCACCTGGACAGGGTCCCTACGAGCAGTACGTC.

This sequence joins TRBV12-3 or TRBV12-4 and TRBJ2-1; D is possibly TRBD1 (5 bases). The V end was cut by 5 bases, the J end by 3 bases, with 8 bases between. The CDR3 length is 13 residues. CDR3 residues: CASSRGFYNEQFF. The DNA for the CDR3 is TGTGCCAGCAGTAGGGGATTCTACAATGAGCAGTTCTTC.

The chain recombines TRBV6-5 with TRBJ2-5, with D possibly matching TRBD1 (6 bases). Trimming stripped 7 bases from V and 2 bases from J, with 17 bases between. The CDR3 extends over 15 amino acids. CDR1 is MNHEY and CDR2 is SVGAGI in the germline V gene. This chain's CDR3 is CASTSTGQPQETQYF. In nucleotides, the CDR3 is TGTGCCAGCACCTCAACAGGACAGCCACAAGAGACCCAGTACTTC.

There are a few counts of this clone. The chain combines TRBV6-1 with TRBJ1-2; tentatively, D is TRBD1 (5 bases). Per the germline V gene, CDR1 is MNHNS and CDR2 is SASEGT. V was trimmed by 3 bases and J by 5 bases, leaving 13 bases between them. This CDR3 contains 14 residues. CDR3 sequence: CASSETGLLYGYTF. CDR3 DNA: TGTGCCAGCAGTGAGACGGGGCTGTTATATGGCTACACCTTC.

The chain uses TRBV18 and TRBJ2-4, with 7 bases identical to TRBD1. This CDR3 region has 17 residues. Trimming at V came to 3 bases and at J to 0 bases, leaving 8 bases not matched to a gene. Germline values: CDR1 KGHSH, CDR2 LQKENI. The CDR3 nucleotides read TGTGCCAGCTCACCTCTACTAACAGGGGCAGCCAAAAACATTCAGTACTTC. Amino acid sequence: CASSPLLTGAAKNIQYF. Full variable domain (remainder filled in from reference TRBV18 and TRBJ2-4): NAGVMQNPRHLVRRRGQEARLRCSPMKGHSHVYWYRQLPEEGLKFMVYLQKENIIDESGMPKERFSAEFPKEGPSILRIQQVVRGDSAAYFCASSPLLTGAAKNIQYFGAGTRLSVL.

Only one count was recorded for this clone. Other nucleotide sequences in the sample specify the same CDR3. The gene calls are TRBV29-1 and TRBJ2-3, with 9 nucleotides matching TRBD2. CDR1 is SQVTM, CDR2 ANQGSEA, per germline. The CDR3 loop spans 14 amino acids. V lost 4 bases and J lost 3; bases outside the gene matches: 5. The CDR3 here is CSVGGGGATDTQYF. CDR3 in DNA: TGCAGCGTTGGGGGCGGGGGGGCGACAGATACGCAGTATTTT.

V usage is TRBV6-5 and J usage is TRBJ1-6; the match to TRBD1 covers 7 bases. J lost 10 bases, V lost 8 bases, and 11 bases had no gene match. The CDR3 runs to 14 residues. Germline-derived CDR1 and CDR2 are MNHEY and SVGAGI. In DNA form, the CDR3 reads TGTGCCAGCCGTCTCCAGACAGGGAACTCACCCCTCCACTTT. It specifies CASRLQTGNSPLHF.

This chain uses TRBV6-5 with TRBJ2-7; D unclear. In germline, CDR1 is MNHEY, CDR2 SVGAGI. The CDR3 spans 13 residues. The V and J ends lost 2 bases and 7 bases respectively, with 12 bases between them. CDR3 DNA: TGTGCCAGCAGTTACGTTCTGCCGCTTGAGCAGTACGTC. Translating it yields CASSYVLPLEQYV.

This clone was detected only a few times. The chain links TRBV12-3 or TRBV12-4 to TRBJ1-2; the match to TRBD1 covers 8 bases. V was clipped by 5 bases and J by 5 bases; unmatched bases: 4. The CDR3 consists of 13 residues. The CDR3 region is CASSRGTGYGYTF. The CDR3 nucleotides read TGTGCCAGCAGTCGTGGGACAGGTTATGGCTACACCTTC.

The chain has TRBV5-1 and TRBJ2-3, with 8 bases aligning to TRBD2. CDR1 SGHRS and CDR2 YFSETQ come from the germline V gene. This CDR3 contains 15 residues. V was pared by 0 bases and J by 2 bases, with 2 bases of the junction left unmatched. The CDR3 sequence is CASSLASGPTDTQYF. DNA for the CDR3: TGCGCCAGCAGCTTGGCTAGCGGGCCCACAGATACGCAGTATTTT.

The chain has TRBV6-5 and TRBJ2-3, with D unclear. This CDR3 comprises 14 residues. Trimming cost V 3 bases and J 2 bases, with 9 bases left between them. CDR1 is MNHEY and CDR2 is SVGAGI in the germline V gene. The CDR3 DNA follows: TGTGCCAGCAGTTATGGGCAGAACACAGATACGCAGTATTTT. Encoded protein: CASSYGQNTDTQYF.

The J gene is TRBJ1-3, the V gene TRBV25-1; maybe TRBD1 (5 bases). The CDR3 consists of 13 residues. Germline-derived CDR1 and CDR2 are MGHDK and SYGVNS. V lost 4 bases, J lost 3 bases, and 7 bases lay in between. The CDR3 DNA reads TGTGCCAGCAGTGTACAGGATGGAAACACCATATATTTT. This translates into CASSVQDGNTIYF.